Listed here is a single T cell receptor (beta chain). Its specificity is not known. This sample was taken from a study of post-analysis software for immune sequencing data. Trimming removed 2 bases from V and 8 bases from J; junction bases left unmatched: 7. CDR1 and CDR2 from the germline V gene are MNHEY and SVGAGI. This CDR3 is 16 amino acids long. Notes on the study in general: A significant reduction in normalized Chao1 diversity was observed in multiple sclerosis patients versus controls. Higher frequency in patients than in controls was seen for roughly five TRBV segments, with TRBV5-6, TRBV5-1 and TRBV20-1 among them.

Unique-molecular-identifier-tagged TCR beta cDNA libraries were used. Each CDR3 protein gets one entry after TCRdb re-called the PCR reads with MiXCR. In the table there are approximately 630,000 distinct CDR3 sequences, around 60% of which are singletons. The source is a girl aged 2 to 10 with multiple sclerosis. The sequencing sample was made of blood. This chain joins TRBV6-5 and TRBJ2-1; 12 bases line up with TRBD1. Here the CDR3 DNA reads TGTGCCAGCAGTTACCCTGGGACAGGGGGCGAGGATGAGCAGTTCTTC. It translates to CASSYPGTGGEDEQFF.